This TCR beta chain was identified during a study of blood T cell repertoires in COVID-19. The CDR3 totals 14 residues. Germline-derived CDR1 and CDR2 are SGHDT and YYEEEE. V lost 0 bases to trimming and J lost 8 bases; unmatched junction nucleotides: 5. The method was immunoSEQ multiplex PCR; TCRdb's version includes in-frame clones alone and lacks a portion of them. This sample has 25,000 to 35,000 clones, with around 86% found just once. The chain couples TRBV5-6 to TRBJ2-3; TRBD2 aligns across 8 bases. The TCR originated in a human donor in a cohort sampled during active COVID-19. Sequencing input: peripheral blood. CDR3 residues: CASSLVGGEGTQYF. The DNA for the CDR3 is TGTGCCAGCAGCTTGGTCGGGGGGGAAGGTACGCAGTATTTT.